The rows below give T cell receptor beta chains drawn from one sample of a study of T-cell memory formation after mild COVID-19. TCRdb re-derived calls from the 5' RACE reads in MiXCR, one entry per CDR3 protein. The profile shows 350,000 to 450,000 distinct CDR3 sequences, around 28% of them singletons. The sequencing input was PBMCs or a T cell subset sorted from them (not recorded which). The receptors shown here come from an adult woman who had mild COVID-19 (a few samples of this study predate the infection). Cell type and time point are not known. The CDR3 runs from the conserved cysteine through the conserved F or W. Fields, in order: D gene, J gene, V gene, clone size, CDR3 DNA, CDR3 protein. The D gene is left open where the match is weak. Clone size, where shown, is once, few, many, or a class for clones that have expanded.

D: TRBD2; J: TRBJ2-3; V: TRBV4-2; size: few; DNA: TGTGCCAGCAGCCAAATAGCGGGAGTATTACCAGATACGCAGTATTTT; CDR3: CASSQIAGVLPDTQYF
D: TRBD2; J: TRBJ2-5; V: TRBV4-1; size: NA; DNA: TGCGCCAGCAGCCAAGATGCGGGGGTCGGGGAGACCCAGTACTTC; CDR3: CASSQDAGVGETQYF
D: TRBD1; J: TRBJ1-2; V: TRBV7-2; size: few; DNA: TGTGCCAGCACTGGGGACAGGGGTAACTATGGCTACACCTTC; CDR3: CASTGDRGNYGYTF
D: NA; J: TRBJ2-1; V: TRBV7-6; size: few; DNA: TGTGCCAGCAGCCTGACCATGAAGTTTGTAGATGAGCAGTTCTTC; CDR3: CASSLTMKFVDEQFF
D: TRBD1; J: TRBJ1-1; V: TRBV7-6; size: NA; DNA: TGTGCCAGCAGTAGGCAGGGGGCGCAGAACACTGAAGCTTTCTTT; CDR3: CASSRQGAQNTEAFF
D: NA; J: TRBJ2-7; V: TRBV11-2; size: few; DNA: TGTGCCAGCAGCTTAGGTGGGTGGGAGGTCTCCTACGAGCAGTACTTC; CDR3: CASSLGGWEVSYEQYF
D: TRBD2; J: TRBJ2-3; V: TRBV10-3; size: NA; DNA: TGTGCCATCAGTGGGCTAGCGGGGGTGAGCACAGATACGCAGTATTTT; CDR3: CAISGLAGVSTDTQYF
D: NA; J: TRBJ1-1; V: TRBV7-6; size: NA; DNA: TGTGCCAGCAGCTTAGCGGCAGAGTATTCGGAGACTGAAGCTTTCTTT; CDR3: CASSLAAEYSETEAFF
D: NA; J: TRBJ2-5; V: TRBV2; size: few; DNA: TGTGCCAGCAGAGGAGGAGCGTACCAAGAGACCCAGTACTTC; CDR3: CASRGGAYQETQYF
D: NA; J: TRBJ2-4; V: TRBV7-2; size: NA; DNA: TGTGCCAGCAGCTTAACACTAGCCAAAAACATTCAGTACTTC; CDR3: CASSLTLAKNIQYF
D: NA; J: TRBJ2-1; V: TRBV5-1; size: NA; DNA: TGCGCCAGCAGCTTGGAGAGGGGGTTTCCCTACAATGAGCAGTTCTTC; CDR3: CASSLERGFPYNEQFF
D: TRBD2; J: TRBJ2-3; V: TRBV10-3; size: NA; DNA: TGTGCCACCCGGGGGGGGGCTGTCGGGACAGATACGCAGTATTTT; CDR3: CATRGGAVGTDTQYF
D: NA; J: TRBJ1-4; V: TRBV20-1; size: NA; DNA: TGCAGTGCTAGAGATGCCTATGGACTGGGTGAAAAACTGTTTTTT; CDR3: CSARDAYGLGEKLFF
D: NA; J: TRBJ2-2; V: TRBV4-1; size: NA; DNA: TGCGCCAGCAGCCAAGTTGGGACCGAGGGGACCGGGGAGCTGTTTTTT; CDR3: CASSQVGTEGTGELFF
D: NA; J: TRBJ2-2; V: TRBV7-9; size: NA; DNA: TGTGCCAGCAGCTTGAAATACTCCGTAGGACCCAACACCGGGGAGCTGTTTTTT; CDR3: CASSLKYSVGPNTGELFF
D: TRBD2; J: TRBJ2-1; V: TRBV7-8; size: NA; DNA: TGTGCCAGCAGCTTCCTGACGGGACTAGCTTACAATGAGCAGTTCTTC; CDR3: CASSFLTGLAYNEQFF
D: NA; J: TRBJ1-2; V: TRBV4-3; size: NA; DNA: TGCGCCAGCAGCCAAGATCTGGGCCCTTCCGGGGGCTACACCTTC; CDR3: CASSQDLGPSGGYTF
D: NA; J: TRBJ1-1; V: TRBV10-3; size: NA; DNA: TGTGCCATCACTTCCACTCAGGTGCTGAACACTGAAGCTTTCTTT; CDR3: CAITSTQVLNTEAFF
D: NA; J: TRBJ1-5; V: TRBV15; size: NA; DNA: TGTGCCACCAGCGAGCGACGGGTTTTAGGGTTATCGGTTCAGCCCCAGCATTTT; CDR3: CATSERRVLGLSVQPQHF
D: NA; J: TRBJ1-2; V: TRBV5-1; size: few; DNA: TGCGCCAGCAGCTTGGGTGGAGAACACTATGGCTACACCTTC; CDR3: CASSLGGEHYGYTF
D: NA; J: TRBJ2-7; V: TRBV5-4; size: NA; DNA: TGTGCCAGCAGCTTGGACTTCTCGGACGAGCAGTACTTC; CDR3: CASSLDFSDEQYF
D: TRBD2; J: TRBJ2-3; V: TRBV12-3/TRBV12-4; size: NA; DNA: TGTGCCAGCAGTTACGCCGTCCTAGCGGGAGTAGCAGATACGCAGTATTTT; CDR3: CASSYAVLAGVADTQYF